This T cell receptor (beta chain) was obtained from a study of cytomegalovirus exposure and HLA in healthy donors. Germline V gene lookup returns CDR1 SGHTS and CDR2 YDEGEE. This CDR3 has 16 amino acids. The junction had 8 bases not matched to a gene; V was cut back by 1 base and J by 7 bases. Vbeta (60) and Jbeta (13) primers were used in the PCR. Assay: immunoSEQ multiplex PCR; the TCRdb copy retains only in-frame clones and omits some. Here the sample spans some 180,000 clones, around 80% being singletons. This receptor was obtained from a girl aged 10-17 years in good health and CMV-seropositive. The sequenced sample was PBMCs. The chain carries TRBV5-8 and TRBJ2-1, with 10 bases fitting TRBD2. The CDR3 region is CASSLLGSSGRNEQFF. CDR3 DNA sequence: TGTGCCAGCAGCTTGTTAGGGTCTAGCGGGAGAAATGAGCAGTTCTTC.